This T cell receptor beta chain was sequenced in a study of T cell repertoires in cytomegalovirus infection. This CDR3 has 15 residues. The V end lost 7 bases, the J end lost 0 bases, and 13 bases lay between the germline ends. From germline, CDR1 is MNHNS and CDR2 SASEGT. In its sample, this clonotype was seen many times. TCRdb re-called the reads with MiXCR, one entry per CDR3 protein. The sample records approximately 550,000 distinct CDR3 sequences, 16% being singletons. The specimen sequenced was CD8+ T cells from PBMCs. The TCR originated in a human donor in good health (CMV status not recorded). Some clones in this sample may be carry-over from other donors' samples. The V call is TRBV6-1, the J call TRBJ1-5; tentative D call: TRBD1 (5 bases). The DNA of the CDR3 is TGTGCCAGCACTAGAAGGGGAAATAGCAATCAGCCCCAGCATTTT. Its translation is CASTRRGNSNQPQHF.